This T cell receptor (beta chain) was captured in a study of blood T cells in healthy people across ages. The study, taken as a whole, reports: The CMV status of each donor remained undetermined, and this could have confounded shifts in expanded clonotypes.

This clonotype has a handful of counts. What it recognizes is unknown. Through a sample-barcoded 5' primer and a J-beta primer mix, a second PCR was run for roughly 6 to 12 cycles. Per-sample output comprised a minimum of 2.5 million paired-end reads containing CDR3. In TCRdb, the 5' RACE reads were re-called with MiXCR into one record per CDR3 protein. The sample includes just over 1 million distinct CDR3 sequences, 40% to 55% seen only once; the top ten take approximately 17%. This CDR3 spans 15 amino acids. The germline gives CDR1 MNHEY, CDR2 SVGAGI. Trimming shortened V by 2 bases and J by 3 bases, and 13 bases separated the two germline ends. The total RNA that was extracted per sample amounted to at least 5 micrograms.

This TCR was recovered from an older woman in good health. Sequencing was done on a sample of blood. This sequence joins TRBV6-5 and TRBJ1-1; D unresolved. The CDR3 coding sequence is TGTGCCAGCAGTTACGATCTAGTGGGTGACACTGAAGCTTTCTTT. Residues: CASSYDLVGDTEAFF.